The clone carrying this T cell receptor (beta chain) has at least ten counts. Its antigen is undetermined. A single-stranded UMI oligo with SP2 sequence was ligated to cDNA 3' ends. First-round PCR used three to five cycles and beta primers RC1.1 and RC1.2 covering TRBC1 and TRBC2. From the second PCR onward, TCR alpha and beta chains were processed separately. TCRdb recomputed calls from the UMI-ligation and nested PCR reads with MiXCR, one row per CDR3 protein. The sample holds tens of thousands of distinct CDR3 sequences, under 7.5% seen once. These data belong to a study of quantifying T cell responses using KT2 cells. Whole-study context: cDNA was made from DNase-treated RNA using alpha and beta constant primers.

The sample is PBMC spiked with counted cells of clone KT2. Findings and caveats of the study: KT2 sequence counts showed saturation when very many KT2 cells were spiked in. Detection of KT2 sequences held at the lowest tested level, about one cell per 100,000 PBMC.

The CDR3 consists of 16 residues. Trimming left V 5 bases short and J 8 bases short, with 19 bases between. The chain links TRBV12-3 or TRBV12-4 to TRBJ1-6, with no clear D. Material for sequencing was PBMCs spiked with cells of the T cell clone KT2. This receptor was obtained from a human donor. CDR3 sequence (DNA): TGTGCCAGCAGTCCCTACTGGGAGGTAGGAGATTCACCCCTCCACTTT. Amino acids: CASSPYWEVGDSPLHF.